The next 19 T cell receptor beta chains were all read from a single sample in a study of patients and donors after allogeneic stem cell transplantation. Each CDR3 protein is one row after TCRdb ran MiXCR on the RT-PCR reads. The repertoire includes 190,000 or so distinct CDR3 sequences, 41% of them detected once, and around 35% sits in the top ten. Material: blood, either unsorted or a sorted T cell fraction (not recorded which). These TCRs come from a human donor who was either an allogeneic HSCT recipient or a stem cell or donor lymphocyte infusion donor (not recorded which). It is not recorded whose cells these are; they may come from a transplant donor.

The CDR3: CASSLVSSGIPDTQYF. In DNA form, the CDR3 reads TGTGCCAGCAGCTTAGTCTCTAGCGGGATCCCCGATACGCAGTATTTT. The V call is TRBV7-3, the J call TRBJ2-3; 9 bases fit TRBD2. This CDR3 is 16 amino acids long. The germline V gene has CDR1 SGHTA and CDR2 FQGTGA. V trimming: 2 bases; J trimming: 6 bases; junction bases outside the gene matches: 9. The entire variable domain, with the rest obtained from reference TRBV7-3 and TRBJ2-3, is as follows: GAGVSQTPSNKVTEKGKYVELRCDPISGHTALYWYRQSLGQGPEFLIYFQGTGAADDSGLPNDRFFAVRPEGSVSTLKIQRTERGDSAVYLCASSLVSSGIPDTQYFGPGTRLTVL.

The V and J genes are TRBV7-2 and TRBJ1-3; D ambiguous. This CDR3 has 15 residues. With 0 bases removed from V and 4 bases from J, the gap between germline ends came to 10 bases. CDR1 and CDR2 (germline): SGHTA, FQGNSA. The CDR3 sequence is CASSLALGSGNTIYF. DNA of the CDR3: TGTGCCAGCAGCTTAGCGTTAGGGTCCGGAAACACCATATATTTT.

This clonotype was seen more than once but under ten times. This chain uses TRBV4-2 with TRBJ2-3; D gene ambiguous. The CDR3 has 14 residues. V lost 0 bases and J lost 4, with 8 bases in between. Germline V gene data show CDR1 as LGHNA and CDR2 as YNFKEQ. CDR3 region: CASSQEAAADTQYF. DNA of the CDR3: TGTGCCAGCAGCCAAGAGGCGGCAGCAGATACGCAGTATTTT.

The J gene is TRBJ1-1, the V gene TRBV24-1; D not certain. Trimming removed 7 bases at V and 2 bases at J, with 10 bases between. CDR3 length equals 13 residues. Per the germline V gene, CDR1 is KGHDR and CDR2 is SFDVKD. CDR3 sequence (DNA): TGTGCCACCAGACTCTCAGCTAACACTGAAGCTTTCTTT. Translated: CATRLSANTEAFF.

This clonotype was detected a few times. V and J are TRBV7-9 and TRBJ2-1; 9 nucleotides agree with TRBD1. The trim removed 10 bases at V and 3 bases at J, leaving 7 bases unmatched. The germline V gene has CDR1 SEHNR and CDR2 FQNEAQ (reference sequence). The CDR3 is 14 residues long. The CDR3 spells CATGRDRDYNEQFF. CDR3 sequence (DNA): TGTGCCACCGGGCGGGACAGGGACTACAATGAGCAGTTCTTC.

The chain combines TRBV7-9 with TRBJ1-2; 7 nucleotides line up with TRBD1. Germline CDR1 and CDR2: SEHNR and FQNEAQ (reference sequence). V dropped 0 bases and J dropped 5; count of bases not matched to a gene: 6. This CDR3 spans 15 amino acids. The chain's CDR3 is CASSLATGTDYGYTF. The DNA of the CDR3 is TGTGCCAGCAGCTTAGCAACCGGGACAGATTATGGCTACACCTTC. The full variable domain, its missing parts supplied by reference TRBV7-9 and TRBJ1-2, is DTGVSQNPRHKITKRGQNVTFRCDPISEHNRLYWYRQTLGQGPEFLTYFQNEAQLEKSRLLSDRFSAERPKGSFSTLEIQRTEQGDSAMYLCASSLATGTDYGYTFGSGTRLTVV.

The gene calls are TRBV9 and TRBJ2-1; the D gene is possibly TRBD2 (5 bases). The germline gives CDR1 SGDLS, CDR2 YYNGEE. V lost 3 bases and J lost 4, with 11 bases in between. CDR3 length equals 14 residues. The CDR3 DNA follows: TGTGCCAGCAGCGCGGGGAGCCAATACAATGAGCAGTTCTTC. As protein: CASSAGSQYNEQFF.

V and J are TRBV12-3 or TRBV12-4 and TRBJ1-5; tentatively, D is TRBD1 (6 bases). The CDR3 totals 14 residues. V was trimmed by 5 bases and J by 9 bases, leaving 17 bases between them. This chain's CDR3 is CASSPRQDLLPQHF. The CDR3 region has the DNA TGTGCCAGCAGTCCTAGACAGGATCTTTTGCCCCAGCATTTT.

This CDR3 is CASLNTEAFF. CDR3 DNA: TGTGCCAGCCTGAACACTGAAGCTTTCTTT. The genes are TRBV12-3 or TRBV12-4 and TRBJ1-1; the D is unclear. The CDR3 loop spans 10 amino acids. V lost 8 bases to trimming and J lost 0 bases, with 1 base between them.

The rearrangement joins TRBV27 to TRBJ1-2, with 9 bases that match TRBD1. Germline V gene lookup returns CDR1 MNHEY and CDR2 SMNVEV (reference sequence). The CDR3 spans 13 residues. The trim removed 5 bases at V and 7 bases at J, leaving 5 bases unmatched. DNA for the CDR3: TGTGCCAGCAGTCCTACAGGGGGCCGTGGCTACACCTTC. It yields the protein CASSPTGGRGYTF.

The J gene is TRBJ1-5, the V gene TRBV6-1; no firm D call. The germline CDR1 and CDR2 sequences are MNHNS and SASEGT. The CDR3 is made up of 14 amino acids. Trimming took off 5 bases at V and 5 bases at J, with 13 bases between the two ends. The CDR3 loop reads CASSTAGWDQPQHF. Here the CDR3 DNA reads TGTGCCAGCAGTACAGCCGGTTGGGATCAGCCCCAGCATTTT.

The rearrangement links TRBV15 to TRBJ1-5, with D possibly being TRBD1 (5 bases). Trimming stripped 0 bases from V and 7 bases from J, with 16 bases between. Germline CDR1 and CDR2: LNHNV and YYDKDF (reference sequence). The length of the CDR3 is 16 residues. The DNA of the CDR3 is TGTGCCACCAGCAGAGATTACCTTAGTTGGGGCCAGCCCCAGCATTTT. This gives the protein CATSRDYLSWGQPQHF. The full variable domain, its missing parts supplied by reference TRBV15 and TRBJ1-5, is DAMVIQNPRYQVTQFGKPVTLSCSQTLNHNVMYWYQQKSSQAPKLLFHYYDKDFNNEADTPDNFQSRRPNTSFCFLDIRSPGLGDTAMYLCATSRDYLSWGQPQHFGDGTRLSIL.

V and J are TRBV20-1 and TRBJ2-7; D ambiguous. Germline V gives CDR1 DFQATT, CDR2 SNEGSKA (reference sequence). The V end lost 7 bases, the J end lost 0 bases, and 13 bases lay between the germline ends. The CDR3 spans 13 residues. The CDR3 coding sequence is TGCAGTGTCCGTACCCCGGGCTCCTACGAGCAGTACTTC. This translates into CSVRTPGSYEQYF.

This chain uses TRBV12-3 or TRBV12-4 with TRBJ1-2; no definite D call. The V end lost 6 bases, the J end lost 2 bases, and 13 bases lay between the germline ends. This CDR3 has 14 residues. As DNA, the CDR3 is TGTGCCAGCAGCCTCGACAAAACCAACTATGGCTACACCTTC. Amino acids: CASSLDKTNYGYTF.

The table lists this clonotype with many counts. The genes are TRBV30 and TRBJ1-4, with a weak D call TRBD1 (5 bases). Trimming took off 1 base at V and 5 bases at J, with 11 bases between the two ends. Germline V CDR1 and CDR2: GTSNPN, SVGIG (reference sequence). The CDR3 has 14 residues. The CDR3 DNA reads TGTGCCTGGAGTGCGGGACTGGGAAATGAAAAACTGTTTTTT. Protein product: CAWSAGLGNEKLFF. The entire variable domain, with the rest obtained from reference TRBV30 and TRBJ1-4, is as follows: SQTIHQWPATLVQPVGSPLSLECTVEGTSNPNLYWYRQAAGRGLQLLFYSVGIGQISSEVPQNLSASRPQDRQFILSSKKLLLSDSGFYLCAWSAGLGNEKLFFGSGTQLSVL.

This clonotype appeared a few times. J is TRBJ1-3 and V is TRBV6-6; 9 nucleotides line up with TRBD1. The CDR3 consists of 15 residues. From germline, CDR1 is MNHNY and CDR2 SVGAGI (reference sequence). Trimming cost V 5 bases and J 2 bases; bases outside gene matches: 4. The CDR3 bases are TGTGCCAGCAGTCAGCGGACAGGGGCTGGAAACACCATATATTTT. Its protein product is CASSQRTGAGNTIYF.

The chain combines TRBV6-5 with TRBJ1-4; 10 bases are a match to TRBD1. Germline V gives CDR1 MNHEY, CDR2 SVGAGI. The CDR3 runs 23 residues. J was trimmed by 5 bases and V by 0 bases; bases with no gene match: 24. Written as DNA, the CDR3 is TGTGCCAGCAGTTACTCACTGCTCGACAGGGGGCAGAGGGCCCCCAAAGGGAATGAAAAACTGTTTTTT. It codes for CASSYSLLDRGQRAPKGNEKLFF.

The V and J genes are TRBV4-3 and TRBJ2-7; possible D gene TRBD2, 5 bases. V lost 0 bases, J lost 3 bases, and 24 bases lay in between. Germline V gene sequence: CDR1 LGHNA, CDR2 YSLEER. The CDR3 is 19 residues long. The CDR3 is CASSQEGGMYRGIDYEQYF. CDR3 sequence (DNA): TGCGCCAGCAGCCAAGAAGGTGGGATGTACAGAGGGATCGACTACGAGCAGTACTTC.

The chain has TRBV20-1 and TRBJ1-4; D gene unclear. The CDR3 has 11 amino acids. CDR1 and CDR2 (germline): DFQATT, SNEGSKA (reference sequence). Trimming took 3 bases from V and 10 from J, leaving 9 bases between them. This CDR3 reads CSARGLGKLFF. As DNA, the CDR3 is TGCAGTGCTAGGGGATTAGGAAAACTGTTTTTT.